These 28 T cell receptor beta chains originate from one sample sequenced in a study of shared clonotypes between healthy human individuals. Sequenced by immunoSEQ multiplex PCR; TCRdb stores in-frame clones only, minus some. The table shows approximately 500,000 clones, with 70% to 85% occurring only once. The sequencing sample was made of PBMCs. These receptors all stem from a woman aged 40 to 55 in good health. Some clones in this sample may be carry-over from other donors' samples.

The chain employs TRBV15 and TRBJ2-7; 7 nucleotides match TRBD1. Trimming at V came to 0 bases and at J to 4 bases, leaving 6 bases not matched to a gene. CDR3 size: 15 residues. Germline V gene sequence: CDR1 LNHNV, CDR2 YYDKDF (reference sequence). The chain's CDR3 is CATSRDRTGDYEQYF. CDR3 bases: TGTGCCACCAGCAGAGACAGGACAGGAGATTACGAGCAGTACTTC.

This sequence joins TRBV6-5 and TRBJ1-2; possible D gene TRBD1, 6 bases. V was shortened by 7 bases and J by 8 bases, with 17 bases between the two germline ends. This CDR3 is 13 amino acids long. Germline CDR1 and CDR2: MNHEY and SVGAGI. The CDR3 DNA sequence: TGTGCCAGCACCCAGGGGCAGGGCCGGGGCTACACCTTC. Its translation is CASTQGQGRGYTF.

This chain joins TRBV7-2 and TRBJ1-2; possible D gene TRBD1, 5 bases. The germline V gene has CDR1 SGHTA and CDR2 FQGNSA. Trimming took 1 base from V and 4 from J, leaving 13 bases between them. The length of the CDR3 is 15 residues. CDR3 in amino acids: CASSLEPGMAYGYTF. The CDR3 DNA is TGTGCCAGCAGCTTAGAGCCAGGGATGGCCTATGGCTACACCTTC. The full variable domain, completed using reference TRBV7-2 and TRBJ1-2, is GAGVSQSPSNKVTEKGKDVELRCDPISGHTALYWYRQSLGQGLEFLIYFQGNSAPDKSGLPSDRFSAERTGGSVSTLTIQRTQQEDSAVYLCASSLEPGMAYGYTFGSGTRLTVV.

With regard to this clone: This sample also contains other DNA sequences that code for the same CDR3. The chain has TRBV14 and TRBJ2-2; TRBD1 agrees at 8 bases. The V gene end was trimmed by 4 bases and the J gene end by 3 bases; junction bases not matched to a gene: 4. Germline CDR1 SGHDN, CDR2 FVKESK. This CDR3 comprises 15 residues. The CDR3 sequence is CASSRLTGDTGELFF. The CDR3 region has the DNA TGTGCCAGCAGCCGCCTGACAGGGGACACCGGGGAGCTGTTTTTT.

V gene TRBV7-9 combines with J gene TRBJ2-3, with D possibly being TRBD2 (7 bases). The CDR3 is 16 residues long. V lost 7 bases, J lost 5 bases, and 22 bases lay in between. Germline V gene data show CDR1 as SEHNR and CDR2 as FQNEAQ (reference sequence). CDR3 nucleotides: TGTGCCAGCACCTTTGGAAGGGGGGGTAGGAGAGATACGCAGTATTTT. It translates to CASTFGRGGRRDTQYF.

DNA for the CDR3: TGTGCCAGCAGGAACAGGGCCGAAGAGACCCAGTACTTC. Translation: CASRNRAEETQYF. The V and J genes are TRBV6-1 and TRBJ2-5; possibly TRBD1 for D (6 bases). Trimming left V 6 bases short and J 3 bases short, with 11 bases between. The germline V gene encodes CDR1 MNHNS and CDR2 SASEGT. The CDR3 contains 13 residues.

This clone showed up just once. The chain employs TRBV30 and TRBJ2-1; D may be TRBD2 (5 bases). The ends were cut back, 0 bases at V and 6 bases at J, with 12 bases in the middle. Per the germline V gene, CDR1 is GTSNPN and CDR2 is SVGIG (reference sequence). The CDR3 contains 14 residues. Here the CDR3 DNA reads TGTGCCTGGAGTGTACGGAGGAGGAGCAATGAGCAGTTCTTC. Protein: CAWSVRRRSNEQFF.

This sequence joins TRBV5-7 and TRBJ2-7; unclear D gene. TRBV5-7 is known as an ORF, though its function is uncertain. V lost 4 bases and J 4 bases, leaving 9 bases between the germline ends. The CDR3 totals 12 residues. The CDR3 nucleotides read TGTGCCAGCAGCGGCGTTATATACGAGCAGTACTTC. Translating it yields CASSGVIYEQYF.

Comments on this clone: A far larger clone lies a single base away; this is likely a read error. This sequence joins TRBV5-3 and TRBJ2-1; D is uncertain. TRBV5-3 is an open reading frame, and its role is uncertain. The CDR3 sequence is 15 residues long. V was trimmed by 1 base and J by 3 bases, leaving 11 bases between them. As DNA, the CDR3 is TGTGCCAGAAGCTTGCCCAACACCTTCTACAATGAGCAGTTCTTC. Translation gives CARSLPNTFYNEQFF.

The V gene is TRBV6-6, the J gene TRBJ2-2; D gene ambiguous. This CDR3 comprises 13 residues. Per the germline V gene, CDR1 is MNHNY and CDR2 is SVGAGI (reference sequence). Trimming left V 1 base short and J 6 bases short, with 6 bases between. The CDR3 DNA is TGTGCCAGCAGTTACTATGTTCCCGGGGAGCTGTTTTTT. Its translation is CASSYYVPGELFF.

The CDR3 is CARGQSRQSRANVLTF. The CDR3 nucleotides are TGTGCCAGAGGACAAAGTAGACAAAGTCGGGCCAACGTCCTGACTTTC. The chain employs TRBV7-5 and TRBJ2-6; the D call of TRBD1 is as the table states it, not checked on the DNA. TRBV7-5 is a known pseudogene. This CDR3 contains 16 residues.

Here the CDR3 reads CASSPHSNQPQHF. The CDR3 region has the DNA TGTGCCAGCTCACCACACAGCAATCAGCCCCAGCATTTT. The V gene is TRBV18, the J gene TRBJ1-5; D uncertain. The CDR3 has 13 residues. CDR1 and CDR2 from the germline V gene are KGHSH and LQKENI. The germline V and J ends were trimmed by 1 base and 1 base, with 2 bases remaining between them.

The rearrangement uses TRBV10-3 and TRBJ2-7; TRBD1 is a possible D gene (5 bases). Germline CDR1 is ENHRY and CDR2 is SYGVKD. This CDR3 comprises 15 residues. The germline V and J ends were trimmed by 2 bases and 2 bases, with 13 bases remaining between them. CDR3 region: CAISEGAPDTYEQYF. CDR3 nucleotide sequence: TGTGCCATCAGTGAGGGGGCCCCCGATACCTACGAGCAGTACTTC.

The chain has TRBV19 and TRBJ2-6; D might be TRBD2 (6 bases). This CDR3 comprises 17 residues. Looked up from germline, CDR1 is LNHDA and CDR2 is SQIVND (reference sequence). Trimming stripped 1 base from V and 3 bases from J, with 13 bases between. CDR3: CASSIVISGVGANVLTF. The CDR3 nucleotides are TGTGCCAGTAGTATAGTGATTAGCGGTGTTGGGGCCAACGTCCTGACTTTC.

J is TRBJ1-1 and V is TRBV30; unclear D gene. The CDR3 spans 14 residues. In germline, CDR1 is GTSNPN, CDR2 SVGIG (reference sequence). Trimming removed 3 bases at V and 4 bases at J, with 15 bases between. The CDR3 DNA reads TGTGCCTGGAGACCAACGGGCGGAGGCACTGAAGCTTTCTTT. Amino acids: CAWRPTGGGTEAFF. The whole variable domain, remainder taken from reference TRBV30 and TRBJ1-1, is SQTIHQWPATLVQPVGSPLSLECTVEGTSNPNLYWYRQAAGRGLQLLFYSVGIGQISSEVPQNLSASRPQDRQFILSSKKLLLSDSGFYLCAWRPTGGGTEAFFGQGTRLTVV.

J is TRBJ1-5 and V is TRBV6-1; maybe TRBD1 (5 bases). The CDR3 sequence is 16 residues long. Per the germline V gene, CDR1 is MNHNS and CDR2 is SASEGT. V was shortened by 1 base and J by 2 bases, with 12 bases between the two germline ends. The DNA for the CDR3 is TGTGCCAGCAGTGAAGAGGCCGGGGGGGGCAATCAGCCCCAGCATTTT. Protein sequence: CASSEEAGGGNQPQHF.

The chain joins TRBV7-2 to TRBJ2-7; no definite D call. Germline V lookup: CDR1 SGHTA, CDR2 FQGNSA. This CDR3 region has 15 residues. V lost 1 base and J lost 1, with 11 bases in between. The CDR3 DNA sequence: TGTGCCAGCAGCTTAGACCCTAGAGGTTCCTACGAGCAGTACTTC. This gives the protein CASSLDPRGSYEQYF. Combining the CDR3 with reference TRBV7-2 and TRBJ2-7 gives the whole variable domain GAGVSQSPSNKVTEKGKDVELRCDPISGHTALYWYRQSLGQGLEFLIYFQGNSAPDKSGLPSDRFSAERTGGSVSTLTIQRTQQEDSAVYLCASSLDPRGSYEQYFGPGTRLTVT.

This clone was picked up one time. This sequence joins TRBV10-3 and TRBJ2-1; weak D call: TRBD2 (5 bases). Germline V gene data show CDR1 as ENHRY and CDR2 as SYGVKD. V lost 0 bases to trimming and J lost 4 bases, with 13 bases between them. CDR3 size: 16 residues. The CDR3 nucleotides read TGTGCCATCAGTGAGTCTTTAGGTCGGGGTTACAATGAGCAGTTCTTC. Translation gives CAISESLGRGYNEQFF.

CDR3 nucleotide sequence: TGTGCCAGCAGCTTGGGTTTCAGGGGCCCTCTGGTTAATGAGCAGTTCTTC. Its protein is CASSLGFRGPLVNEQFF. This chain links TRBV5-6 with TRBJ2-1; a possible D gene is TRBD1 (6 bases). The CDR3 runs to 17 residues. The germline CDR1 and CDR2 sequences are SGHDT and YYEEEE. Trimming shortened V by 0 bases and J by 7 bases, and 20 bases separated the two germline ends.

This chain uses TRBV18 with TRBJ2-5; no reliable D call. The CDR3 is made up of 14 amino acids. V gave up 1 base and J gave up 5 bases, with 11 bases separating them. Germline V gene data show CDR1 as KGHSH and CDR2 as LQKENI. CDR3 sequence reads: CASSPQLADETQYF. CDR3 coding DNA: TGTGCCAGCTCACCACAGCTGGCAGACGAGACCCAGTACTTC.

This chain uses TRBV10-3 with TRBJ2-7; D tentatively fits TRBD1 or TRBD2 (5 bases each). The CDR3 is 12 amino acids. Germline loops: CDR1 ENHRY, CDR2 SYGVKD. V was trimmed by 6 bases and J by 7 bases, leaving 13 bases between them. CDR3: CAIRGPQEEQYF. CDR3 DNA sequence: TGTGCCATCAGGGGACCACAGGAGGAGCAGTACTTC.

The chain has TRBV28 and TRBJ2-3; D gene unclear. V was pared by 3 bases and J by 6 bases, with 7 bases between. Per the germline V gene, CDR1 is MDHEN and CDR2 is SYDVKM. The CDR3 contains 12 residues. The CDR3 sequence is CASSFPPDTQYF. DNA of the CDR3: TGTGCCAGCAGTTTCCCCCCGGATACGCAGTATTTT.

This chain links TRBV6-5 with TRBJ2-5; the D call may be TRBD1 or TRBD2 (5 bases each). The CDR3 runs 15 residues. Trimming stripped 2 bases from V and 3 bases from J, with 13 bases between. Germline-derived CDR1 and CDR2 are MNHEY and SVGAGI. CDR3: CASSYTGTTKETQYF. The CDR3 DNA is TGTGCCAGCAGTTACACCGGGACGACCAAAGAGACCCAGTACTTC.

This chain uses TRBV30 with TRBJ1-1; D unresolved. This CDR3 has 13 residues. Looked up from germline, CDR1 is GTSNPN and CDR2 is SVGIG (reference sequence). Trimming pared 0 bases from V and 1 base from J, leaving 6 bases between. CDR3 amino acids: CAWSVSTNTEAFF. In nucleotides, the CDR3 is TGTGCCTGGAGTGTTTCGACGAACACTGAAGCTTTCTTT.

This clone was detected ten times or more. The rearrangement joins TRBV10-3 to TRBJ2-3, with D possibly TRBD2 on 6 matching bases. Trimming shortened V by 7 bases and J by 4 bases, and 12 bases separated the two germline ends. There are 13 residues in the CDR3. The V gene's germline CDR1 is ENHRY and CDR2 SYGVKD. CDR3: CAITSEEADTQYF. CDR3 in DNA: TGTGCCATCACTAGCGAGGAAGCAGATACGCAGTATTTT.

This sequence joins TRBV6-6 and TRBJ2-1; no clear D gene. Per the germline V gene, CDR1 is MNHNY and CDR2 is SVGAGI (reference sequence). The CDR3 sequence is 16 residues long. V shed 0 bases and J shed 0 bases, with 9 bases lying between them. Here the CDR3 DNA reads TGTGCCAGCAGTTACTCGACCAGGAGCTCCTACAATGAGCAGTTCTTC. This codes for CASSYSTRSSYNEQFF.

The CDR3 DNA reads as TGCGCCAGCAGCTTGATGAACACAGGGCAATATGGCTACACCTTC. Its protein is CASSLMNTGQYGYTF. The rearrangement links TRBV5-1 to TRBJ1-2, with a possible D match to TRBD1 (6 bases). Deletions cut 1 base from V and 5 bases from J, with 15 bases between. Germline V gives CDR1 SGHRS, CDR2 YFSETQ. This CDR3 region has 15 residues.

Here the CDR3 DNA reads TGTGCCAGCAGCCGAGGGACTAGTGAGGCTTACGAGCAGTACTTC. Translated, it gives CASSRGTSEAYEQYF. The genes are TRBV6-5 and TRBJ2-7; TRBD2 agrees at 8 bases. This CDR3 is 15 amino acids long. Germline-derived CDR1 and CDR2 are MNHEY and SVGAGI. With V trimmed by 6 bases and J by 4 bases, 11 bases remained unmatched.